This T cell receptor (beta chain) was sequenced in a study of blood T cell repertoires in COVID-19. Source study methods: Amplification with reference gene primers provided the estimates of nucleated cell counts. Generated by immunoSEQ multiplex PCR, the TCRdb table keeps only in-frame clones and is missing some. V, J and clone size derive from that table, while D and trimming were established from the DNA sequence. This sample has some 160,000 clones, with roughly 90% found just once. The sample was peripheral blood. This TCR was recovered from a man aged 55 to 70 with acute or convalescent COVID-19.

The CDR3 nucleotides read TGTGCCAGCTCACCAAGCAGGACAGGGGCCACCGGGGAGCTGTTTTTT. Its protein product is CASSPSRTGATGELFF. The V gene is TRBV18, the J gene TRBJ2-2, with 9 bases lining up with TRBD1. The germline V gene encodes CDR1 KGHSH and CDR2 LQKENI. V lost 2 bases, J lost 4 bases, and 5 bases stayed unmatched. This CDR3 has 16 residues.